The sequence of this T cell receptor (beta chain) was determined in a study of T-cell reconstitution after alpha-beta-depleted transplantation in children. Whole-study results and caveats: Surviving recipient cells, namely T cells and thymic progenitors, were the source of high day-60 TCRbeta diversity in some patients. Hyperexpanded clones declined; after one year, newly produced T cells mostly supplied diversity. Several hundred rapidly expanded clones from non-depleted graft cells reportedly supplied alpha-beta T cells about two months post-transplant.

This clonotype was detected a few times. Its antigen is unknown. Germline CDR1 is MNHEY and CDR2 is SMNVEV (reference sequence). The CDR3 is 13 amino acids. V lost 9 bases and J 1 base, leaving 13 bases between the germline ends. Unique molecular identifiers were built into the TCRbeta library. TCRdb reprocessed the PCR reads via MiXCR and lists one record per CDR3 protein. The top ten clones hold under 30% of a sample with some 440,000 distinct CDR3 sequences, 15% to 20% of them seen once. The clonotype originates from a boy under two years old who had a stem cell transplant for Wiskott-Aldrich syndrome, so the T cells may come from the graft donor. V gene TRBV27 combines with J gene TRBJ2-7, with D tentatively TRBD2 (7 bases). This specimen consisted of PBMCs, mostly from graft donor cells, obtained 360 days after TCRalphabeta/CD19-depleted stem cell transplant. Written as DNA, the CDR3 is TGTGCCAGTCAAAAGGGGGGGTCCTACGAGCAGTACTTC. As protein: CASQKGGSYEQYF.